This T cell receptor beta chain came from a study of blood T cell repertoires in COVID-19. Study background: The study drew acute and convalescent COVID-19 samples from the United States, Italy and Spain.

This CDR3 is built from 12 residues. CDR1 is KGHSH, CDR2 LQKENI, per germline. The germline V and J ends were trimmed by 3 bases and 8 bases, with 8 bases remaining between them. Study processing details: The authors estimated nucleated cell counts from reference gene primer amplification. Repertoires were generated with immunoSEQ multiplex PCR, while TCRdb's copy carries only in-frame clones and drops some. V, J and clone size reflect that table, while D and trimming were determined from the DNA. The sample yields 150,000 to 200,000 clones, around three quarters seen once. The participants were between 18 and 89 years old and came from under 25 US areas. Participants' own reports of clinical history determined their cohort assignment.

The sequencing input was PBMCs or T cells enriched from blood (not recorded which). This sequence originates from a woman aged 45-65 years with acute COVID-19. V is TRBV18 and J is TRBJ1-5; no clear D. CDR3 DNA sequence: TGTGCCAGCTCACCTGACCTAGAGCCCCAGCATTTT. Its protein is CASSPDLEPQHF.